The rows below give T cell receptor beta chains drawn from one sample of a study of blood T cells in healthy people across ages. TCRdb called the 5' RACE reads again in MiXCR, with one record for every CDR3 protein. Of over a million distinct CDR3 sequences in the sample, around 25% were seen once. The data were also submitted as part of a second study, on T cells of mothers and their children.

The sample comprised blood. Every receptor here comes from a girl under 10 years old in good health. Each CDR3 is given with its conserved first and last residue. Fields, in order: CDR3 DNA, CDR3 protein, clone size, V gene, D gene, J gene. A D gene is named only where the DNA matches it firmly. The listing skips clone size in some rows; elsewhere it reads once, few, many or a size class.

CDR3nt: TGTGCCAGCAGCTTGGCGGGGACAGGGGCTGAAGCTTTCTTT
CDR3aa: CASSLAGTGAEAFF
abundance: NA
v_gene: TRBV5-5
d_gene: TRBD1
j_gene: TRBJ1-1

CDR3nt: TGTGCCAGCAGTCCGAGGGGAAGGAACACCGGGGAGCTGTTTTTT
CDR3aa: CASSPRGRNTGELFF
abundance: once
v_gene: TRBV12-3/TRBV12-4
d_gene: NA
j_gene: TRBJ2-2

CDR3nt: TGTGCCAGCAGCGGGGTTAGCGGGGGGTTTCAAGATACGCAGTATTTT
CDR3aa: CASSGVSGGFQDTQYF
abundance: once
v_gene: TRBV9
d_gene: TRBD2
j_gene: TRBJ2-3

CDR3nt: TGTGCCACCAGTGCTGCTTTTGACGGGGGGCATGAGCAGTTCTTC
CDR3aa: CATSAAFDGGHEQFF
abundance: few
v_gene: TRBV24-1
d_gene: NA
j_gene: TRBJ2-1

CDR3nt: TGCGCCAGCAGCCATCCCCAGGGGCCCAGCTCCTACAATGAGCAGTTCTTC
CDR3aa: CASSHPQGPSSYNEQFF
abundance: few
v_gene: TRBV4-1
d_gene: NA
j_gene: TRBJ2-1

CDR3nt: TGCACCAGCAGCCATTATAATTCACCCCTCCACTTT
CDR3aa: CTSSHYNSPLHF
abundance: NA
v_gene: TRBV4-1
d_gene: NA
j_gene: TRBJ1-6

CDR3nt: TGTGCCAGCAGCTCCTCGGGGGGACATTCACCCCTCCACTTT
CDR3aa: CASSSSGGHSPLHF
abundance: NA
v_gene: TRBV7-2
d_gene: NA
j_gene: TRBJ1-6

CDR3nt: TGCAGCGTTCCTTCCTCTACCTACGAGCAGTACTTC
CDR3aa: CSVPSSTYEQYF
abundance: few
v_gene: TRBV29-1
d_gene: NA
j_gene: TRBJ2-7

CDR3nt: TGCGCCAGCAGTGATGTAAGGGAGCTGTTTTTT
CDR3aa: CASSDVRELFF
abundance: few
v_gene: TRBV10-2
d_gene: NA
j_gene: TRBJ2-2

CDR3nt: TGCAGTGCTACCTACACGGACGGGTACACTGAAGCTTTCTTT
CDR3aa: CSATYTDGYTEAFF
abundance: once
v_gene: TRBV20-1
d_gene: NA
j_gene: TRBJ1-1